A single sample is the source of the 27 T cell receptor beta chains below, sequenced in a study of identical twins. From the 5' RACE reads, TCRdb called clonotypes with MiXCR, one entry per CDR3 protein. Of 450,000 or so distinct CDR3 sequences in the sample, roughly 24% were seen once. This sample was also put to use in a study of T cells expressing NK-cell markers.

The sample comprised CD4+ T cells sorted from blood. The receptors derive from a woman between 18 and 30 years old in good health.

This clonotype has only a few counts. The chain couples TRBV7-2 to TRBJ2-1, with a tentative D call TRBD1 (5 bases). Germline CDR1 reads SGHTA; CDR2 reads FQGNSA. The V end lost 1 base, the J end lost 0 bases, and 7 bases lay between the germline ends. This CDR3 comprises 15 residues. CDR3 in amino acids: CASSLGQPSYNEQFF. The CDR3 DNA follows: TGTGCCAGCAGCTTAGGACAGCCCTCCTACAATGAGCAGTTCTTC.

The chain couples TRBV4-3 to TRBJ2-7; 7 nucleotides align to TRBD2. CDR1 is LGHNA, CDR2 YSLEER, per germline. CDR3 size: 15 residues. Trimming cost V 3 bases and J 0 bases; bases outside gene matches: 5. The CDR3 protein is CASSQGTTSSYEQYF. Here the CDR3 DNA reads TGCGCCAGCAGCCAGGGGACTACCAGCTCCTACGAGCAGTACTTC.

The V gene is TRBV3-1, the J gene TRBJ2-2; TRBD2 aligns across 8 bases. The V segment lost 5 bases and the J segment 0 bases; nucleotides outside the gene matches: 5. Germline loops: CDR1 LGHDT, CDR2 YNNKEL (reference sequence). This CDR3 comprises 16 residues. CDR3 coding DNA: TGTGCCAGCAGCTGGAGCGGGGGTACGAACACCGGGGAGCTGTTTTTT. Protein: CASSWSGGTNTGELFF.

The chain employs TRBV9 and TRBJ1-3; D not certain. There are 17 residues in the CDR3. Germline values: CDR1 SGDLS, CDR2 YYNGEE. V was cut by 0 bases and J by 1 base, with 14 bases left in between. CDR3: CASSVEAARRSGNTIYF. The CDR3 nucleotides are TGTGCCAGCAGCGTAGAGGCGGCAAGGAGATCTGGAAACACCATATATTTT.

The chain employs TRBV12-3 or TRBV12-4 and TRBJ2-7, with 8 bases fitting TRBD1. V was pared by 6 bases and J by 6 bases, with 4 bases of the junction left unmatched. The CDR3 totals 12 residues. CDR3: CASRRQGSEQYF. The CDR3 region has the DNA TGTGCCAGCAGGAGACAGGGGTCCGAGCAGTACTTC.

This clonotype was detected only a few times. The CDR3 protein is CASSYRGTEQYF. Here the CDR3 DNA reads TGTGCCAGCAGTTATCGAGGCACCGAGCAGTACTTC. The rearrangement joins TRBV6-2 or TRBV6-3 to TRBJ2-7; D remains ambiguous. Trimming took 3 bases from V and 6 from J, leaving 9 bases between them. The germline V gene encodes CDR1 MNHEY and CDR2 SVGEGT. The CDR3 is made up of 12 amino acids.

This chain joins TRBV29-1 and TRBJ2-7; no clear D. With 2 bases removed from V and 6 bases from J, the gap between germline ends came to 14 bases. CDR3 length: 13 residues. Germline CDR1 SQVTM, CDR2 ANQGSEA. This CDR3 reads CSVEQTFSGEQYF. In DNA form, the CDR3 reads TGCAGCGTTGAACAAACCTTTTCTGGCGAGCAGTACTTC.

In this sample, this clonotype turned up a few times. V and J are TRBV7-9 and TRBJ2-7, with 7 bases matching TRBD2. CDR3 length: 13 residues. Germline V gives CDR1 SEHNR, CDR2 FQNEAQ (reference sequence). V shed 1 base, J shed 6 bases, and the junction held 3 bases outside the gene matches. The CDR3 loop reads CASSLEGGSEQYF. As DNA, the CDR3 is TGTGCCAGCAGCTTAGAGGGAGGGAGCGAGCAGTACTTC. The whole variable domain, remainder taken from reference TRBV7-9 and TRBJ2-7, is DTGVSQNPRHKITKRGQNVTFRCDPISEHNRLYWYRQTLGQGPEFLTYFQNEAQLEKSRLLSDRFSAERPKGSFSTLEIQRTEQGDSAMYLCASSLEGGSEQYFGPGTRLTVT.

The rearrangement uses TRBV27 and TRBJ2-2; 8 bases agree with TRBD2. The V and J ends lost 5 bases and 6 bases, in that order; junction bases with no gene match: 17. This CDR3 is 18 amino acids long. CDR1 and CDR2 (germline): MNHEY, SMNVEV (reference sequence). CDR3 residues: CASSPPLSSGRRSGELFF. Written as DNA, the CDR3 is TGTGCCAGCAGTCCTCCCCTCTCAAGCGGGAGAAGATCCGGGGAGCTGTTTTTT.

V and J are TRBV20-1 and TRBJ2-5, with D perhaps TRBD2 (6 bases). Trimming left V 0 bases short and J 2 bases short, with 19 bases between. The CDR3 is made up of 17 amino acids. Germline V gives CDR1 DFQATT, CDR2 SNEGSKA (reference sequence). In DNA, the CDR3 is TGCAGTGCTAGAGATTCGGGACGTGGGAGGCGTCAAGAGACCCAGTACTTC. It encodes CSARDSGRGRRQETQYF.

The rearrangement joins TRBV6-1 to TRBJ1-1; 9 bases fit TRBD1. The CDR3 loop spans 15 amino acids. Losses at the gene ends were 6 bases for V and 4 bases for J; bases not matched to a gene: 9. Germline CDR1 reads MNHNS; CDR2 reads SASEGT. The CDR3 region has the DNA TGTGCCAGCAGCCCGAGCGGGACAGGGCGCACTGAAGCTTTCTTT. Its translation is CASSPSGTGRTEAFF.

The table lists this clonotype with a few counts. CDR3 nucleotides: TGTGCCAGCAGTTTGAGGGGCGGAGCTTTCTTT. Translation gives CASSLRGGAFF. The gene calls are TRBV12-3 or TRBV12-4 and TRBJ1-1; D is possibly TRBD1 (5 bases). Deletions cut 3 bases from V and 10 bases from J, with 9 bases between. The CDR3 consists of 11 residues.

This clonotype was picked up a small number of times. J is TRBJ1-1 and V is TRBV12-3 or TRBV12-4; D not resolved. The CDR3 is made up of 15 amino acids. Trimming cost V 3 bases and J 1 base, with 12 bases left between them. CDR3 loop: CASSFGGRSNTEAFF. The CDR3 bases are TGTGCCAGCAGTTTTGGAGGACGATCGAACACTGAAGCTTTCTTT.

This clonotype came up many times. The rearrangement links TRBV12-3 or TRBV12-4 to TRBJ1-4; weak D call: TRBD1 (6 bases). The CDR3 contains 15 residues. Between the trimmed V and J ends, which lost 6 bases and 0 bases, there was a span of 11 bases. In DNA, the CDR3 is TGTGCCAGCAGCCGCGAGGGGGCAACTAATGAAAAACTGTTTTTT. The encoded protein is CASSREGATNEKLFF.

The genes are TRBV6-1 and TRBJ1-1; D not certain. The CDR3 totals 14 residues. The V end lost 6 bases, the J end lost 1 base, and 12 bases lay between the germline ends. CDR1 is MNHNS and CDR2 is SASEGT in the germline V gene. The CDR3 coding sequence is TGTGCCAGCAGACCGACGGGAAGGAACACTGAAGCTTTCTTT. As protein: CASRPTGRNTEAFF.

V is TRBV9 and J is TRBJ2-1; 10 positions agree with TRBD2. CDR3 length equals 16 residues. The V segment lost 4 bases and the J segment 6 bases; nucleotides outside the gene matches: 10. The germline CDR1 and CDR2 sequences are SGDLS and YYNGEE. The DNA for the CDR3 is TGTGCCAGCAGCTTTTCGCGGACTAGCGGAGCCAATGAGCAGTTCTTC. Its translation: CASSFSRTSGANEQFF.

This clonotype appeared many times. V gene TRBV5-1 combines with J gene TRBJ1-1; no firm D call. V lost 2 bases to trimming and J lost 1 base, with 6 bases between them. CDR3 length: 13 amino acids. Germline V gene data show CDR1 as SGHRS and CDR2 as YFSETQ. The CDR3 spells CASSLTQNTEAFF. The DNA for the CDR3 is TGCGCCAGCAGCTTAACGCAGAACACTGAAGCTTTCTTT.

The table lists this clonotype with a few counts. The V gene is TRBV20-1, the J gene TRBJ2-7; 8 bases are a match to TRBD2. Germline CDR1 is DFQATT and CDR2 is SNEGSKA (reference sequence). The trim removed 3 bases at V and 2 bases at J, leaving 18 bases unmatched. CDR3 length equals 18 residues. The CDR3 region is CSASPLPAETSGTYEQYF. CDR3 sequence (DNA): TGCAGTGCTAGCCCCTTGCCGGCGGAAACTAGCGGAACCTACGAGCAGTACTTC.

The chain links TRBV12-5 to TRBJ2-2; D is undetermined. V was trimmed by 2 bases and J by 1 base, leaving 11 bases between them. The CDR3 loop spans 16 amino acids. Germline V gene data show CDR1 as LGHNT and CDR2 as FRNRAP. The CDR3, as DNA: TGTGCTAGTGGTTTGCGGCGGATCATGAACACCGGGGAGCTGTTTTTT. This encodes CASGLRRIMNTGELFF.

This clonotype was recorded a few times. The chain has TRBV30 and TRBJ2-7; 9 nucleotides line up with TRBD2. Germline values: CDR1 GTSNPN, CDR2 SVGIG (reference sequence). The CDR3 has 17 amino acids. The V segment lost 4 bases and the J segment 3 bases; nucleotides outside the gene matches: 16. This CDR3 reads CAWMPVLISGRVYEQYF. In nucleotides, the CDR3 is TGTGCCTGGATGCCAGTTCTCATTAGCGGGAGAGTCTACGAGCAGTACTTC.

This chain uses TRBV7-9 with TRBJ1-5; D not certain. CDR3 size: 16 residues. CDR1 and CDR2 (germline): SEHNR, FQNEAQ (reference sequence). With 2 bases removed from V and 2 bases from J, the gap between germline ends came to 13 bases. This CDR3 reads CASSLRSGEGNQPQHF. CDR3 coding DNA: TGTGCCAGCAGCTTAAGGTCTGGGGAGGGCAATCAGCCCCAGCATTTT.

This clonotype appeared a few times. The rearrangement links TRBV7-2 to TRBJ1-2; a weak D match, TRBD1 (6 bases). Trimming pared 4 bases from V and 3 bases from J, leaving 9 bases between. CDR1 SGHTA and CDR2 FQGNSA come from the germline V gene. The CDR3 runs 13 residues. The CDR3 region is CASSYSGDYGYTF. CDR3 in DNA: TGTGCCAGCAGCTATTCAGGGGACTATGGCTACACCTTC.

This clonotype was recorded a few times. The chain recombines TRBV29-1 with TRBJ1-1, with D possibly being TRBD1 (5 bases). CDR3 length: 12 amino acids. Germline CDR1 and CDR2: SQVTM and ANQGSEA. V was shortened by 6 bases and J by 1 base, with 9 bases between the two germline ends. The CDR3 nucleotides read TGCAGCGTCGACGGGGGGAACACTGAAGCTTTCTTT. Encoded protein: CSVDGGNTEAFF.

This clonotype has only a few counts. The chain recombines TRBV11-2 with TRBJ2-1, with 15 bases fitting TRBD2. CDR1 is SGHAT and CDR2 is FQNNGV in the germline V gene. The J segment lost 7 bases and the V segment lost 5 bases, leaving 6 bases of the junction unmatched. CDR3 length equals 16 residues. The CDR3 bases are TGTGCCAGCAGCGGACTAGCGGGAGGGCCTAAGAATGAGCAGTTCTTC. As protein: CASSGLAGGPKNEQFF.

In this sample, this clonotype turned up a few times. The chain has TRBV20-1 and TRBJ1-2, with TRBD1 as a possible D gene (6 bases). Germline CDR1 and CDR2: DFQATT and SNEGSKA (reference sequence). This CDR3 contains 13 residues. The ends were cut back, 3 bases at V and 3 bases at J, with 11 bases in the middle. CDR3 bases: TGCAGTGCTAGCGGGGGGGCCGACTATGGCTACACCTTC. It codes for CSASGGADYGYTF.

The V and J genes are TRBV29-1 and TRBJ2-3; D uncertain. V was trimmed by 2 bases and J by 1 base, leaving 10 bases between them. The CDR3 is 14 amino acids. Per germline, CDR1 SQVTM and CDR2 ANQGSEA. This CDR3 reads CSVEHQRGTDTQYF. Written as DNA, the CDR3 is TGCAGCGTTGAACACCAGCGAGGCACAGATACGCAGTATTTT.

The rearrangement joins TRBV3-1 to TRBJ2-2, with a tentative D call TRBD2 (7 bases). Per the germline V gene, CDR1 is LGHDT and CDR2 is YNNKEL (reference sequence). Trimming cost V 0 bases and J 0 bases, with 11 bases left between them. The CDR3 has 17 residues. The CDR3 nucleotides read TGTGCCAGCAGCCAAGATAGGGGGGGCACGAACACCGGGGAGCTGTTTTTT. Protein product: CASSQDRGGTNTGELFF.